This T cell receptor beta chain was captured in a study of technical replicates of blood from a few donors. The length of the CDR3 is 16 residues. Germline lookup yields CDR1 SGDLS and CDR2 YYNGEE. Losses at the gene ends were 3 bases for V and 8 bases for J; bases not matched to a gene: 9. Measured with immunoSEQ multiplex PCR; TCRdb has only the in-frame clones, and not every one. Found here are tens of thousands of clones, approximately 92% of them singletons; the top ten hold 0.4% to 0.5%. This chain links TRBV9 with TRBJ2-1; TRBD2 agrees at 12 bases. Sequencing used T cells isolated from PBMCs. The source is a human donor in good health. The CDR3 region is CASSAYTSGRWDEQFF. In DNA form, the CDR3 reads TGTGCCAGCAGCGCTTATACTAGCGGGAGGTGGGATGAGCAGTTCTTC.